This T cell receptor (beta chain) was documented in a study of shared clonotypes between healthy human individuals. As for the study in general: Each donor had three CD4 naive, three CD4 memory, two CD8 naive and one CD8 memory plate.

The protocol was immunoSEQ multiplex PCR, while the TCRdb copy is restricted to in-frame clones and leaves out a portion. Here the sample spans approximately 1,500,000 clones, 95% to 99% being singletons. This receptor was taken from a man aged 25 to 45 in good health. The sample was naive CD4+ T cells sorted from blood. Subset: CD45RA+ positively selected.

The CDR3 DNA sequence: TGTGCCAGCAGACAGGGGAACTATGGCTACACCTTC. Protein sequence: CASRQGNYGYTF. This rearrangement joins TRBV6-6 to TRBJ1-2, with TRBD1 matching over 7 bases. Per the germline V gene, CDR1 is MNHNY and CDR2 is SVGAGI (reference sequence). The V gene end was trimmed by 6 bases and the J gene end by 2 bases; junction bases not matched to a gene: 0. The CDR3 is made up of 12 amino acids.